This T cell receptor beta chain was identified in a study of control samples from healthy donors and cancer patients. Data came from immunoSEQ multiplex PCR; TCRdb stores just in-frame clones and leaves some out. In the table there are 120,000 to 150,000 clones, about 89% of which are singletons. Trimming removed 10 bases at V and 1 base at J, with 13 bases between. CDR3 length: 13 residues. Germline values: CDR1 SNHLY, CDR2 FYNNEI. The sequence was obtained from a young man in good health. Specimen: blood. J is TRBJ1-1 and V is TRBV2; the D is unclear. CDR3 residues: CATLLMGNTEAFF. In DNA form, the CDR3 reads TGTGCCACCCTACTTATGGGGAACACTGAAGCTTTCTTT.